Listed below are T cell receptor beta chains from one sample, sequenced in a study of radiotherapy plus CTLA-4 blockade in lung cancer. Sequenced by immunoSEQ multiplex PCR; TCRdb stores in-frame clones only, minus some. This table holds 85,000 to 95,000 clones, around 83% found once. This sample comprised peripheral blood, obtained from a patient treated with radiotherapy plus ipilimumab. These receptors all come from a human donor with non-small cell lung cancer that progressed on radiotherapy plus ipilimumab. CDR3s include the opening cysteine and the closing phenylalanine or tryptophan. A D gene is named only where the DNA matches it firmly. A row's size may be missing; if present it is once, few, many or a size class.

J gene | clone size | V gene | D gene | CDR3 DNA | CDR3 protein
TRBJ1-2 | - | TRBV9 | - | TGTGCCAGCAGCACCCAACAGGGTGGCTACACCTTC | CASSTQQGGYTF
TRBJ1-5 | - | TRBV6-4 | TRBD1 | TGTGCCAGCTGCGACAGGGGTAGCAATCAGCCCCAGCATTTT | CASCDRGSNQPQHF
TRBJ2-1 | few | TRBV5-5 | TRBD1 | TGTGCCAGCAGCTTGGTACCTCGAGACAGGGGACATGAGCAGTTCTTC | CASSLVPRDRGHEQFF
TRBJ2-7 | - | TRBV28 | TRBD1 | TGTGCCACCGGGACAGGGGTTACATACGAGCAGTACTTC | CATGTGVTYEQYF
TRBJ1-1 | - | TRBV10-1 | TRBD1 | TGCGCCAGCAGTGAGGCAGGGGGGACTGAAGCTTTCTTT | CASSEAGGTEAFF
TRBJ1-2 | - | TRBV2 | TRBD1 | TGTGCCAGCAGTGAGGGACAGGGGGATGGCTACACCTTC | CASSEGQGDGYTF
TRBJ2-7 | once | TRBV5-1 | TRBD2 | TGCGCCAGCAGCTCGGGACTAGCGGGAGATTGGGGCTACGAGCAGTACTTC | CASSSGLAGDWGYEQYF
TRBJ2-2 | - | TRBV7-9 | - | TGTGCCAGCAGCTTAGCGAGGGCAGGGGGACTGAACACCGGGGAGCTGTTTTTT | CASSLARAGGLNTGELFF
TRBJ2-7 | - | TRBV6-5 | TRBD2 | TGTGCCAGCAGTTACTCGGCTAGCGGGTCCTCCTACGAGCAGTACTTC | CASSYSASGSSYEQYF
TRBJ1-2 | - | TRBV5-4 | - | TGTGCCAGCAACGTTGATAACTATGGCTACACCTTC | CASNVDNYGYTF
TRBJ2-2 | few | TRBV5-4 | TRBD2 | TGTGCCAGCAGTCCGGGACTAGCGACCTACACCGGGGAGCTGTTTTTT | CASSPGLATYTGELFF
TRBJ2-6 | - | TRBV27 | - | TGTGCCAGCAGTTGGTCTCAGAGGGGAGCTGGGGCCAACGTCCTGACTTTC | CASSWSQRGAGANVLTF
TRBJ2-7 | - | TRBV9 | - | TGTGCCAGCAGCGTGGGTTTTAGCTACGAGCAGTACTTC | CASSVGFSYEQYF
TRBJ1-5 | - | TRBV28 | - | TGTGCCAGCAGTTTCGGTAATCAGCCCCAGCATTTT | CASSFGNQPQHF
TRBJ2-7 | - | TRBV5-1 | TRBD1 | TGCGCCAGCAGCTTGCTTCAGGGGGACTACGAGCAGTACTTC | CASSLLQGDYEQYF
TRBJ2-1 | - | TRBV5-8 | TRBD1 | TGTGCCAGCAGCTTGAATCGGGACAGACTATACAATGAGCAGTTCTTC | CASSLNRDRLYNEQFF
TRBJ1-1 | - | TRBV28 | - | TGTGCCAGCAGTTTCCCGGGGATGAACACTGAAGCTTTCTTT | CASSFPGMNTEAFF
TRBJ2-3 | once | TRBV7-3 | - | TGTGCCAGCAGCTTAACCGGAGTCCGCACAGATACGCAGTATTTT | CASSLTGVRTDTQYF
TRBJ1-1 | - | TRBV6-5 | TRBD1 | TGTGCCAGCAGCGTGGACAGGCGAGGGTTTTTAGCTTTCTTT | CASSVDRRGFLAFF
TRBJ1-4 | - | TRBV18 | - | TGTGCCAGCTCACGAGCAGACGTTGATGAAAAACTGTTTTTT | CASSRADVDEKLFF
TRBJ1-5 | - | TRBV19 | - | TGTGCCAGTAGTATAACGGGTAGTAGCAATCAGCCCCAGCATTTT | CASSITGSSNQPQHF
TRBJ1-4 | - | TRBV10-3 | - | TGTGCCATCAGTGAGAGAGGCAGGAATGAAAAACTGTTTTTT | CAISERGRNEKLFF
TRBJ2-7 | - | TRBV10-1 | - | TGCGCCAGCAGTGCGGATAAGCGGGTCGACGAGCAGTACTTC | CASSADKRVDEQYF
TRBJ1-1 | - | TRBV7-8 | - | TGTGCCAGCAGCTTAGCGCTAATGGGGAGAGGGAGGAACACTGAAGCTTTCTTT | CASSLALMGRGRNTEAFF
TRBJ2-1 | - | TRBV9 | TRBD2 | TGTGCCAGCAGCATCCCCAGGGGCGGGAGGGTCTCCTACAATGAGCAGTTCTTC | CASSIPRGGRVSYNEQFF
TRBJ1-2 | once | TRBV4-1 | TRBD1 | TGCGCCAGCAGCCCGGACAGGGCGAGCTATGGCTACACCTTC | CASSPDRASYGYTF
TRBJ1-1 | - | TRBV28 | - | TGTGCCAGCATCCCACCCCGCGGGTACACTGAAGCTTTCTTT | CASIPPRGYTEAFF
TRBJ2-5 | - | TRBV2 | TRBD2 | TGTGCCAGCAGTGGTATGACTAGCGGGGCCCAAGAGACCCAGTACTTC | CASSGMTSGAQETQYF
TRBJ1-5 | many | TRBV6-6 | - | TGTGCCAGCAGTCACGACGCCGCTTTT | CASSHDAAF
TRBJ2-2 | - | TRBV7-3 | - | TGTGCCAGCAGCTTAAGGGGGCCCGGGGAGCTGTTTTTT | CASSLRGPGELFF
TRBJ2-5 | - | TRBV2 | - | TGTGCCAGCAGTGAAGGCAGGGACCAAGAGACCCAGTACTTC | CASSEGRDQETQYF
TRBJ2-7 | - | TRBV25-1 | - | TGTGCCAGCAGTGACACGGATTCCCGCGAGCAGTACTTC | CASSDTDSREQYF
TRBJ2-6 | - | TRBV9 | - | TGTGCCAGCAGCGTAGTAACCCACACGAAGAGCTCTGGGGCCAACGTCCTGACTTTC | CASSVVTHTKSSGANVLTF
TRBJ1-1 | - | TRBV11-2 | TRBD1 | TGTGCCAGCAGCTTAGTTACAGGGGTCAGGTCTGAAGCTTTCTTT | CASSLVTGVRSEAFF
TRBJ2-3 | - | TRBV5-4 | - | TGTGCCAGCAGCTTGGTTTTTGGCTCGACAGATACGCAGTATTTT | CASSLVFGSTDTQYF
TRBJ1-1 | - | TRBV30 | - | TGTGCCTGGAGTGTAAACAGGGCAGCCAGTTCAAACAATGAAGCTTTCTTT | CAWSVNRAASSNNEAFF
TRBJ2-5 | - | TRBV11-2 | TRBD2 | TGTGCCAGCAGCCAAGGGACTAGCGGGAGGGCCCCCCAAGAGACCCAGTACTTC | CASSQGTSGRAPQETQYF
TRBJ1-4 | - | TRBV15 | TRBD1 | TGTGCCACCAGCAGAAGGGACAGGGGCGGTGAAAAACTGTTTTTT | CATSRRDRGGEKLFF
TRBJ1-2 | - | TRBV19 | - | TGTGCCAGTAGTAACGGGGTTGCTAACTATGGCTACACCTTC | CASSNGVANYGYTF
TRBJ1-2 | - | TRBV4-2 | - | TGTGCCAGCAGCCAAGATAGTACGACAAGAGTCACTGGCTACACCTTC | CASSQDSTTRVTGYTF
TRBJ1-5 | once | TRBV28 | - | TGTGCCAGCAGTCCGGTGGGATCAGGGTATAGCAATCAGCCCCAGCATTTT | CASSPVGSGYSNQPQHF
TRBJ2-7 | - | TRBV19 | TRBD2 | TGTGCCAGTAGTATAGGGACTAGCGGGAGCCCCCACGAGCAGTACTTC | CASSIGTSGSPHEQYF
TRBJ2-4 | - | TRBV7-9 | - | TGTGCCAGCAGCTTAGGGAGCACCACCAAAAACATTCAGTACTTC | CASSLGSTTKNIQYF
TRBJ2-7 | - | TRBV9 | TRBD1 | TGTGCCAGCAGCGTAGGGGGACAGGGAACCTACGAGCAGTACTTC | CASSVGGQGTYEQYF
TRBJ2-5 | - | TRBV5-1 | TRBD2 | TGCGCCAGCAGCACCAGAGCGGGAGTAATCCAAGAGACCCAGTACTTC | CASSTRAGVIQETQYF
TRBJ1-1 | - | TRBV7-6 | - | TGTGCCAGCAGCTTAGGTCTACATAACACTGAAGCTTTCTTT | CASSLGLHNTEAFF
TRBJ2-6 | - | TRBV12-5 | TRBD2 | TGTGCTAGTGGTTTGGTAGCGGCCGCCGGGAGGGGGGCCAACGTCCTGACTTTC | CASGLVAAAGRGANVLTF
TRBJ1-5 | - | TRBV25-1 | TRBD1 | TGTGCCAGCAGTGGGACAGGGTCCAATCAGCCCCAGCATTTT | CASSGTGSNQPQHF
TRBJ2-1 | - | TRBV5-4 | TRBD2 | TGTGCCAGCAGCTCTGGACTAGCGGGGGACTCCTACAATGAGCAGTTCTTC | CASSSGLAGDSYNEQFF
TRBJ2-2 | - | TRBV27 | - | TGTGCCAGCAGTTTATCATACCGGACAACCGGGGAGCTGTTTTTT | CASSLSYRTTGELFF
TRBJ1-5 | - | TRBV6-4 | - | TGTGCCAGCAGTGACAGCCATAGCAATCAGCCCCAGCATTTT | CASSDSHSNQPQHF
TRBJ1-4 | few | TRBV4-1 | TRBD1 | TGCGCCAGCAGCCCCCCCGGGCGACAGGGCCCTAATGAAAAACTGTTTTTT | CASSPPGRQGPNEKLFF
TRBJ2-1 | few | TRBV27 | - | TGTGCCAGCAGACAGGGAGGTGGCAGGGTTGGGGGAACCTACGGTGAGCAGTTCTTC | CASRQGGGRVGGTYGEQFF
TRBJ1-2 | - | TRBV10-3 | - | TGTGCCATCAGTGAGTCAGGCCCGGGGGCTGGCCTAGATGGCTACACCTTC | CAISESGPGAGLDGYTF
TRBJ2-7 | once | TRBV11-2 | TRBD2 | TGTGCCAGCAGCTTAGAGGGACCGGGACTAGCGGGAGGGATCCACGAGCAGTACTTC | CASSLEGPGLAGGIHEQYF
TRBJ1-5 | - | TRBV28 | - | TGTGCCAGCAGTTTATTGGGGGGAGGACAGCCCCAGCATTTT | CASSLLGGGQPQHF
TRBJ1-2 | - | TRBV28 | - | TGTGCCAGCAGCAAACCAGGGGCCTATGGCTACACCTTC | CASSKPGAYGYTF
TRBJ1-6 | - | TRBV4-2 | - | TGTGCCAGCAGCCAAGCCGGGGGGGATAATTCACCCCTCCACTTT | CASSQAGGDNSPLHF
TRBJ2-3 | few | TRBV4-1 | - | TGCGCCAGCAGCCAAGAACGGGGTTCAGTTCCAGATACGCAGTATTTT | CASSQERGSVPDTQYF
TRBJ1-2 | - | TRBV6-6 | TRBD1 | TGTGCCAGCCGCAAGGACAGGGGGATAAGTGGCTACACCTTC | CASRKDRGISGYTF